This T cell receptor (beta chain) comes out of a study of cytomegalovirus exposure and HLA in healthy donors. As for the study in general: Genetic ancestry analysis placed around 76% of the roughly 400 donors that were genotyped in the Caucasian-associated cluster.

The V and J ends lost 6 bases and 1 base respectively, with 15 bases between them. The CDR3 is 15 amino acids. CDR1 MNHNS and CDR2 SASEGT come from the germline V gene. Both 60 Vbeta primers and 13 Jbeta primers went into the PCR. Using immunoSEQ multiplex PCR, the repertoire was profiled, and TCRdb retains in-frame clones only, with some absent. Of over 150,000 clones in the sample, approximately 84% were seen once. The TCR sequence derives from a boy under 10 years old in good health and CMV-seronegative. The material sequenced was PBMCs. The V call is TRBV6-1, the J call TRBJ1-1; D is perhaps TRBD1 (5 bases). The CDR3 DNA reads as TGTGCCAGCAGCGAAATACTAACAGGGAACACTGAAGCTTTCTTT. Translation: CASSEILTGNTEAFF.